Listed here is a single TCR beta chain. The data belong to a study of blood T cell repertoires in COVID-19. On the study more broadly: Spain, Italy and the United States supplied samples that represented acute and convalescent COVID-19. T cells, B-cell-depleted T cells, or PBMCs provided the cDNA or gDNA that served as material.

TCRdb keeps only in-frame clones here, not all; method: immunoSEQ multiplex PCR. The table includes about 140,000 clones, 81% detected once. This CDR3 contains 13 residues. Germline CDR1 LGHDT, CDR2 YNNKEL (reference sequence). The V gene lost 0 bases and the J gene lost 10 bases, with 12 bases spanning the gap. This chain connects TRBV3-1 (or the pseudogene TRBV3-2) to TRBJ1-1; D is possibly TRBD1 (5 bases). Specimen: peripheral blood. The receptor was derived from an older woman with active or convalescent COVID-19. CDR3 loop: CASSQDRPGGAFF. The CDR3 region has the DNA TGTGCCAGCAGCCAAGATAGGCCGGGGGGAGCTTTCTTT.